One sample yielded the 14 T cell receptor beta chains listed below, sequenced in a study of shared clonotypes between healthy human individuals. The repertoire was sequenced with immunoSEQ multiplex PCR; TCRdb's copy has only in-frame clones and lacks some. The top ten hold approximately 0.5% of the sample, which has 1,100,000 or so clones, around three quarters seen once. The sample taken for sequencing was memory CD4+ T cells from PBMCs. This sample's subset: CD45RA-negative fraction. The receptors stem from a man aged 18-30 years in good health. Some clones in this sample may be carry-over from other donors' samples.

The J gene is TRBJ2-7, the V gene TRBV10-3; 8 bases agree with TRBD2. The CDR3 spans 13 residues. V shed 7 bases and J 5 bases; nucleotides not matched to a gene: 7. Germline loops: CDR1 ENHRY, CDR2 SYGVKD. The CDR3 reads CAINSGLEDEQYF. CDR3 sequence (DNA): TGTGCCATCAACTCGGGACTAGAGGACGAGCAGTACTTC.

This clone was counted ten times or more. The V call is TRBV27, the J call TRBJ2-6; TRBD1 matches 7 bases. Germline loops: CDR1 MNHEY, CDR2 SMNVEV (reference sequence). This CDR3 has 16 amino acids. With 1 base clipped from V and 2 bases from J, the junction kept 2 bases outside the gene matches. The CDR3 sequence: CASSLYGQAGANVLTF. In nucleotides, the CDR3 is TGTGCCAGCAGTTTATATGGACAGGCTGGGGCCAACGTCCTGACTTTC.

This clone came up many times. The J gene is TRBJ2-7, the V gene TRBV6-5; 8 bases fit TRBD1. J lost 7 bases, V lost 2 bases, and 7 bases had no gene match. This CDR3 is built from 14 residues. CDR1 and CDR2 (germline): MNHEY, SVGAGI. The CDR3 DNA follows: TGTGCCAGCAGTTACCCCCGGACAGGGCGGGAGCAGTACTTC. It encodes CASSYPRTGREQYF.

The table lists this clone with a count of one. V and J are TRBV29-1 and TRBJ2-7, with D possibly matching TRBD2 (5 bases). With 2 bases removed from V and 6 bases from J, the gap between germline ends came to 14 bases. CDR3 length: 13 amino acids. Looked up from germline, CDR1 is SQVTM and CDR2 is ANQGSEA. The CDR3 reads CSVETGLGLEQYF. The DNA of the CDR3 is TGCAGCGTTGAAACGGGGTTGGGCCTCGAGCAGTACTTC.

The chain couples TRBV19 to TRBJ1-2; 8 bases fit TRBD1. This CDR3 has 15 amino acids. V shed 5 bases, J shed 0 bases, and the junction held 5 bases outside the gene matches. The V gene's germline CDR1 is LNHDA and CDR2 SQIVND (reference sequence). The CDR3 loop reads CASSSRTGTNYGYTF. The CDR3 nucleotides are TGTGCCAGTAGTTCCAGGACAGGGACTAACTATGGCTACACCTTC.

This chain connects TRBV7-2 to TRBJ1-5; D unclear. Germline values: CDR1 SGHTA, CDR2 FQGNSA. Trimming shortened V by 5 bases and J by 1 base, and 9 bases separated the two germline ends. CDR3 length: 14 residues. CDR3 coding DNA: TGTGCCAGCAGCCCAACTGCCAGCAATCAGCCCCAGCATTTT. Protein product: CASSPTASNQPQHF. Full variable domain (remainder filled in from reference TRBV7-2 and TRBJ1-5): GAGVSQSPSNKVTEKGKDVELRCDPISGHTALYWYRQSLGQGLEFLIYFQGNSAPDKSGLPSDRFSAERTGGSVSTLTIQRTQQEDSAVYLCASSPTASNQPQHFGDGTRLSIL.

This clone was detected only a few times. The chain recombines TRBV9 with TRBJ2-7; TRBD1 aligns across 10 bases. Germline V gene data show CDR1 as SGDLS and CDR2 as YYNGEE. The CDR3 is 14 amino acids. V lost 2 bases and J lost 2; bases outside the gene matches: 1. CDR3 nucleotide sequence: TGTGCCAGCAGCGTGGGACAGGGGACCTACGAGCAGTACTTC. Its protein product is CASSVGQGTYEQYF.

This sequence joins TRBV28 and TRBJ1-2, with TRBD1 identical over 8 bases. Losses at the gene ends were 6 bases for V and 5 bases for J; bases not matched to a gene: 14. This CDR3 is built from 16 residues. Per germline, CDR1 MDHEN and CDR2 SYDVKM. CDR3 in amino acids: CASRPSPGQGGYGYTF. The DNA for the CDR3 is TGTGCCAGCAGGCCCTCACCTGGACAGGGCGGTTATGGCTACACCTTC.

As concerns this clone: One junction end does not reproduce the germline sequence, and a read error may be involved. V gene TRBV28 combines with J gene TRBJ1-2; 10 nucleotides line up with TRBD1. The CDR3 length is 14 residues. The germline V gene has CDR1 MDHEN and CDR2 SYDVKM. DNA for the CDR3: TGTGCCAGCAGTCACCCCGGGACAGGGGCCGGCCTTGCCTTC. As protein: CASSHPGTGAGLAF.

The V gene is TRBV11-3, the J gene TRBJ2-1; D is unresolved. CDR3 length: 13 residues. CDR1 is SGHNT and CDR2 is YENEEA in the germline V gene. Trimming cost V 5 bases and J 3 bases, with 8 bases left between them. The CDR3 region is CASSTGRYNEQFF. Written as DNA, the CDR3 is TGTGCCAGCAGCACCGGACGCTACAATGAGCAGTTCTTC.

V and J are TRBV6-5 and TRBJ2-7; TRBD1 aligns across 7 bases. The CDR3 extends over 16 amino acids. Germline V gene lookup returns CDR1 MNHEY and CDR2 SVGAGI. V trimming: 4 bases; J trimming: 2 bases; junction bases outside the gene matches: 11. The CDR3 DNA is TGTGCCAGCAGTTCGCCGCCGGGACAGCCCCCCTACGAGCAGTACTTC. Protein sequence: CASSSPPGQPPYEQYF.

The chain couples TRBV4-3 to TRBJ2-2; tentatively, D is TRBD2 (6 bases). Deletions cut 3 bases from V and 0 bases from J, with 11 bases between. The CDR3 spans 16 residues. Germline CDR1 reads LGHNA; CDR2 reads YSLEER. Written as DNA, the CDR3 is TGCGCCAGCAGCCAGAGGCTAGCGACGAACACCGGGGAGCTGTTTTTT. Translation: CASSQRLATNTGELFF.

This clone was seen only once. The chain uses TRBV5-1 and TRBJ2-1, with D maybe TRBD2 (6 bases). Looked up from germline, CDR1 is SGHRS and CDR2 is YFSETQ. Trimming removed 4 bases at V and 7 bases at J, with 15 bases between. The CDR3 consists of 14 residues. CDR3 amino acids: CASSHGTQDNEQFF. CDR3 sequence (DNA): TGCGCCAGCAGCCACGGGACTCAGGATAATGAGCAGTTCTTC.

As for this clone: This specimen includes other DNA sequences encoding the same CDR3. This chain links TRBV6-1 with TRBJ2-7; D perhaps matches TRBD2 (6 bases). The CDR3 contains 13 residues. CDR1 and CDR2 from the germline V gene are MNHNS and SASEGT. V lost 6 bases and J 3 bases, leaving 12 bases between the germline ends. CDR3 in DNA: TGTGCCAGCAGCCTCAGGGAGGACTACGAGCAGTACTTC. Its protein is CASSLREDYEQYF.